This T cell receptor (beta chain) was retrieved from a study of cytomegalovirus exposure and HLA in healthy donors. Across the whole study: The same platform as the 500 to 700 first-cohort repertoires was used for the 90 to 150 validation repertoires, a later analysis reported. Study conclusions and caveats: Cytomegalovirus association was assigned to 150 to 200 TCR beta chains. Usually a TCR sequence was rare, but some public TCRs were found in many donors.

For this clone: Its target is unknown.

Produced via immunoSEQ multiplex PCR; TCRdb's table is partial and in-frame only. This table has some 140,000 clones, approximately 86% appearing once. The V gene's germline CDR1 is SGHDT and CDR2 YYEEEE. V was trimmed by 3 bases and J by 3 bases, leaving 16 bases between them. This CDR3 spans 16 amino acids. This TCR derives from a human donor in good health. The specimen was PBMCs. The gene calls are TRBV5-6 and TRBJ1-5; D not resolved. CDR3 sequence reads: CASSSTRVLSNQPQHF. The CDR3 nucleotides read TGTGCCAGCAGCTCGACCCGGGTGTTGTCCAATCAGCCCCAGCATTTT.